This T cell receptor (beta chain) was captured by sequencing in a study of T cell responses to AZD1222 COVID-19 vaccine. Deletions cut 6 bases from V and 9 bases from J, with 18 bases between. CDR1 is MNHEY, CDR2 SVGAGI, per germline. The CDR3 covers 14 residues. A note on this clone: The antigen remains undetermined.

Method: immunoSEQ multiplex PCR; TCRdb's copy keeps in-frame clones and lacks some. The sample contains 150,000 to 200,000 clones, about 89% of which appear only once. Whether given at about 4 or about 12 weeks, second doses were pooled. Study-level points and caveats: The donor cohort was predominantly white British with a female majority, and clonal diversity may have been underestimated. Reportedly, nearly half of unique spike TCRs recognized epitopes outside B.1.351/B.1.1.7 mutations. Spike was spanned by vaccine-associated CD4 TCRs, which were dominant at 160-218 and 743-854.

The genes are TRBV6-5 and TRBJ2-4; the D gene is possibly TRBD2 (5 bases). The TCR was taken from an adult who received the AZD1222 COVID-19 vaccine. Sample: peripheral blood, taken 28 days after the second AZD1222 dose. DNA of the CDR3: TGTGCCAGCAGCCTAATAGGGCTCCGGGGCATTCAGTACTTC. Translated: CASSLIGLRGIQYF.